This T cell receptor (beta chain) came from a study of neurological immune-mediated disorders. Study outcomes and limitations: Across subjects, no CDR3 amino acid sequence appeared in expanded clones of more than one subject, a finding that suggested private repertoires in all groups.

This clonotype was recorded at least ten times. Its matching antigen is unknown. The cDNA was produced through 5'RACE with 10-nucleotide random UMIs. Each sequencing run yielded over 160 million TCR-beta sequences from 15-18 subjects. TCRdb reprocessed the 5' RACE reads with MiXCR, giving one entry per CDR3 protein. This table holds some 38,000 distinct CDR3 sequences, 11% found once. This sample's time point: technical triplicate 1. Sequenced: PBMCs. This clonotype was obtained from a man between 60 and 75 years old with HTLV-1-associated myelopathy (HAM/TSP).

The CDR3 sequence is CASSDTRGQYF. CDR3 coding DNA: TGTGCCAGCAGCGATACTAGAGGCCAGTACTTC. The rearrangement joins TRBV11-2 to TRBJ2-5; possible D gene TRBD2, 5 bases. V was pared by 5 bases and J by 10 bases, with 11 bases between. CDR1 and CDR2 (germline): SGHAT, FQNNGV. CDR3 length: 11 amino acids.